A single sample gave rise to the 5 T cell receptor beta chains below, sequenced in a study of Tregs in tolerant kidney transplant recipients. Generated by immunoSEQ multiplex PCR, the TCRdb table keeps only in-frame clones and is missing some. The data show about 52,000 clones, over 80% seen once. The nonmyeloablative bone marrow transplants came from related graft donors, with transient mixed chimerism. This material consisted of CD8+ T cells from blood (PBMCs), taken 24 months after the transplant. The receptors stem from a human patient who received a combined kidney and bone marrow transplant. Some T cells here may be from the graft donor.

The CDR3 protein is CATGREAYNSPLHF. CDR3 DNA sequence: TGTGCCACTGGGAGGGAGGCCTATAATTCACCCCTCCACTTT. The J gene is TRBJ1-6, the V gene TRBV27; D unresolved. V lost 10 bases, J lost 2 bases, and 12 bases lay in between. The CDR3 totals 14 residues. CDR1 is MNHEY and CDR2 is SMNVEV in the germline V gene (reference sequence).

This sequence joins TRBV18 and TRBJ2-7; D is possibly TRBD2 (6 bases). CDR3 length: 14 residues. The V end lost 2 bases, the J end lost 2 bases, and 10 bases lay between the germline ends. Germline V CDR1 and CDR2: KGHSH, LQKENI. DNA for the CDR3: TGTGCCAGCTCACCAGGGTCTAGCGCCTACGAGCAGTACTTC. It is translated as CASSPGSSAYEQYF.

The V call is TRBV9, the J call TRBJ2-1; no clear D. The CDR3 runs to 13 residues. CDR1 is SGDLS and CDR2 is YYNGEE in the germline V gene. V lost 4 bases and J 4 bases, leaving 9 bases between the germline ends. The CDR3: CASSTTRYNEQFF. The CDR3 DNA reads TGTGCCAGCAGCACGACAAGGTACAATGAGCAGTTCTTC.

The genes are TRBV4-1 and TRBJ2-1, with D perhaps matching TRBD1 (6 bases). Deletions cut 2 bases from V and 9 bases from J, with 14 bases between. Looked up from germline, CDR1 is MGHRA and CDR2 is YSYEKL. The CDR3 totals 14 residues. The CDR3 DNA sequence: TGCGCCAGCAGCCAAAGGACAGCCGGCGGTGAGCAGTTCTTC. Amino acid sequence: CASSQRTAGGEQFF.

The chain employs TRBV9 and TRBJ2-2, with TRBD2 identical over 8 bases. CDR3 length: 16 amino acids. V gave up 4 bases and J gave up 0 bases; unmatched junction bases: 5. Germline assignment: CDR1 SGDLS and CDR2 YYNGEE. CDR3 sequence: CASSPPGGPNTGELFF. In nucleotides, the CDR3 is TGTGCCAGCAGCCCCCCGGGAGGGCCGAACACCGGGGAGCTGTTTTTT.